This T cell receptor (beta chain) stems from a study of identical twins. Findings and limits, study-wide: For zero-insertion analyses, partial confounding could come from invariant MAIT and iNKT cells. Models underestimated how often monozygotic twins shared out-of-frame TCR alpha.

Germline V gene data show CDR1 as KGHDR and CDR2 as SFDVKD. There are 13 residues in the CDR3. V lost 3 bases and J 3 bases, leaving 8 bases between the germline ends. Template switching added a universal primer binding site, and final cDNA carried unique molecular identifiers. TCRdb fed the 5' RACE reads into MiXCR, producing one record per CDR3 protein. The repertoire consists of 250,000 or so distinct CDR3 sequences, with roughly 7% occurring once and the leading ten covering about 3.6%. The table lists this clonotype with a few counts. What it recognizes is unknown. The sample was also reused in another study, on yellow fever vaccine responses in identical twins. That source adds: As reported, the vaccine T cell response of twins seemed partly convergent and partly personalized.

The receptor comes from a woman younger than 35 in good health. The chain couples TRBV24-1 to TRBJ2-7; D not resolved. The sample taken for sequencing was memory (CD45RO+) T cells sorted from blood. The CDR3 region is CATSDGKGYEQYF. The CDR3 bases are TGTGCCACCAGTGATGGTAAGGGCTACGAGCAGTACTTC.